This TCR beta chain was identified during a study of T cells in Graves' hyperthyroidism and ophthalmopathy. In its sample, this clonotype was seen many times. The antigen remains unidentified. Amplified regions were TCR beta CDR3 sequences from RNA transcripts. With the HTBI primer set, the TCR CDR3 went through a first round of RT-PCR. One entry per CDR3 protein results from TCRdb running MiXCR on the multiplex PCR reads. The sample lists around 290,000 distinct CDR3 sequences, 15% to 20% seen once, with around 58% in the top ten. General observations from the study: Before onset, ophthalmopathy was predicted by the model a median 6.5 months earlier.

Exclusion of a patient resulted from uncontrolled infection, other autoimmune disease, pregnancy or lactation. PBMCs were obtained from 10 ml fresh peripheral blood. The sequenced material came from blood. The origin of this receptor is a woman aged 60-75 years with Graves' ophthalmopathy.

The CDR3 sequence: CASSLRGSYTDTQYF. Written as DNA, the CDR3 is TGTGCCAGCAGCTTAAGAGGCTCGTACACAGATACGCAGTATTTT. The chain has TRBV7-2 and TRBJ2-3, with D unclear. The germline V gene has CDR1 SGHTA and CDR2 FQGNSA. The CDR3 has 15 amino acids. V lost 2 bases, J lost 2 bases, and 11 bases lay in between.